This T cell receptor beta chain was sequenced for a study of T cell responses to AZD1222 COVID-19 vaccine. Study results and limitations: There were vaccine-associated CD4 TCRs across spike, dominant at 160-218 and 743-854. Repertoires were collected only later (after the peak T cell response had occurred). Nearly half of spike-specific TCRs reportedly target unmutated variant regions. Donor demographics were predominantly white British with a female majority; clonal diversity may be underestimated.

This clone was seen once. Its antigen is currently unknown. TCRdb keeps only in-frame clones here, not all; method: immunoSEQ multiplex PCR. The sample lists 150,000 to 200,000 clones; 90% were seen once. The sequenced sample was peripheral blood, obtained 28 days after the second AZD1222 dose. The clonotype originates from an adult who received the AZD1222 COVID-19 vaccine.

Written as DNA, the CDR3 is TGTGCCAGCAGCCAACCACAGGGCGTGGACTATGGCTACACCTTC. It codes for CASSQPQGVDYGYTF. J is TRBJ1-2 and V is TRBV3-1 (or the pseudogene TRBV3-2); D is possibly TRBD1 (6 bases). CDR3 length: 15 amino acids. The V end was cut by 2 bases, the J end by 3 bases, with 13 bases between. From germline, CDR1 is LGHDT and CDR2 YNNKEL (reference sequence).